This passage covers 18 T cell receptor beta chains from one sample sequenced in a study of T cells in Graves' hyperthyroidism and ophthalmopathy. RNA transcripts provided the source from which TCR beta CDR3 regions were amplified. First-round RT-PCR targeting the TCR CDR3 was performed with the HTBI primer set. TCRdb called the multiplex PCR reads again in MiXCR, with one record for every CDR3 protein. The sample has 500,000 or so distinct CDR3 sequences; about 15% are singletons. Sequenced input: blood. The receptors were sampled from a woman between 25 and 40 years old with Graves' ophthalmopathy.

Ten or more counts support this clonotype. The chain combines TRBV20-1 with TRBJ1-1; weak D call: TRBD1 (6 bases). Trimming took 2 bases from V and 3 from J, leaving 13 bases between them. The CDR3 length is 14 residues. Germline values: CDR1 DFQATT, CDR2 SNEGSKA (reference sequence). CDR3 region: CSARYRAWDTEAFF. The DNA for the CDR3 is TGCAGTGCTAGATACAGGGCTTGGGACACTGAAGCTTTCTTT.

This clonotype was observed once. The rearrangement joins TRBV6-5 to TRBJ1-1; 8 bases are a match to TRBD1. The CDR3 is 14 amino acids. Germline V gene sequence: CDR1 MNHEY, CDR2 SVGAGI. V lost 4 bases to trimming and J lost 5 bases; unmatched junction nucleotides: 6. The DNA of the CDR3 is TGTGCCAGCAGTTTACAGGGGGAGGAGACTGAAGCTTTCTTT. It specifies CASSLQGEETEAFF.

Ten or more counts support this clonotype. The chain is built from TRBV6-2 or TRBV6-3 and TRBJ2-1; 10 bases agree with TRBD2. The CDR3 spans 21 residues. Germline CDR1 and CDR2: MNHEY and SVGEGT. The junction had 23 bases not matched to a gene; V was cut back by 4 bases and J by 5 bases. The CDR3 sequence is CASSFNPNTQRTSGDHNEQFF. CDR3 nucleotides: TGTGCCAGCAGTTTTAACCCCAATACTCAAAGGACTAGCGGAGACCACAATGAGCAGTTCTTC.

This sequence joins TRBV7-9 and TRBJ2-2, with 7 bases matching TRBD1. Germline V gene sequence: CDR1 SEHNR, CDR2 FQNEAQ (reference sequence). The CDR3 spans 12 residues. The V and J ends lost 9 bases and 6 bases, in that order; junction bases with no gene match: 4. CDR3 sequence (DNA): TGTGCCAGGACGACAGGGCCCGGGGAGCTGTTTTTT. Its translation: CARTTGPGELFF.

The chain combines TRBV20-1 with TRBJ1-5; tentatively, D is TRBD1 (5 bases). V was shortened by 6 bases and J by 4 bases, with 16 bases between the two germline ends. Germline V gene lookup returns CDR1 DFQATT and CDR2 SNEGSKA (reference sequence). The CDR3 is 14 amino acids. Here the CDR3 reads CSAGAGVVNQPQHF. CDR3 coding DNA: TGCAGTGCAGGGGCGGGGGTTGTGAATCAGCCCCAGCATTTT.

The rearrangement joins TRBV20-1 to TRBJ2-7, with 7 bases aligning to TRBD1. Germline V CDR1 and CDR2: DFQATT, SNEGSKA (reference sequence). V shed 5 bases, J shed 3 bases, and the junction held 10 bases outside the gene matches. The CDR3 consists of 14 residues. In nucleotides, the CDR3 is TGCAGTGCTGACAGCCGGGGACAGCTCTACGAGCAGTACTTC. Translated: CSADSRGQLYEQYF.

This clonotype has at least ten counts. The chain employs TRBV24-1 and TRBJ2-6; 12 bases are a match to TRBD2. The CDR3 runs to 21 residues. Germline CDR1 reads KGHDR; CDR2 reads SFDVKD. Germline trimming cut 3 bases from V and 1 base from J; bases unmatched to any gene: 12. The CDR3 DNA reads as TGTGCCACCAGTGATCTGGGACTAGCGGGCCCTCCGCCTTCTGGGGCCAACGTCCTGACTTTC. Amino acid sequence: CATSDLGLAGPPPSGANVLTF.

This clonotype was detected many times. V gene TRBV3-1 combines with J gene TRBJ2-1; D is possibly TRBD2 (5 bases). The CDR3 contains 13 residues. Deletions cut 2 bases from V and 8 bases from J, with 10 bases between. Germline values: CDR1 LGHDT, CDR2 YNNKEL (reference sequence). In DNA, the CDR3 is TGTGCCAGCAGCCAATCTACGGGATATGAGCAGTTCTTC. Protein product: CASSQSTGYEQFF.

This clonotype has ten or more counts. This chain links TRBV20-1 with TRBJ2-1; D uncertain. Looked up from germline, CDR1 is DFQATT and CDR2 is SNEGSKA (reference sequence). This CDR3 is built from 15 residues. Trimming stripped 0 bases from V and 10 bases from J, with 19 bases between. CDR3 DNA: TGCAGTGCTAGAGACCCCTCGTTTGCATCGGAGGAGCAGTTCTTC. Its translation is CSARDPSFASEEQFF.

The sample holds many counts of this clonotype. The chain couples TRBV29-1 to TRBJ2-3; 9 nucleotides align to TRBD2. Trimming cost V 0 bases and J 4 bases; bases outside gene matches: 8. This CDR3 spans 16 amino acids. Germline V gene sequence: CDR1 SQVTM, CDR2 ANQGSEA. The CDR3 protein is CSVEDQTSGYSDTQYF. CDR3 DNA: TGCAGCGTTGAAGATCAGACTAGCGGATACTCAGATACGCAGTATTTT.

This clonotype was seen a handful of times. The chain is built from TRBV7-9 and TRBJ1-1; D not certain. The germline gives CDR1 SEHNR, CDR2 FQNEAQ (reference sequence). Trimming shortened V by 0 bases and J by 6 bases, and 8 bases separated the two germline ends. CDR3 length: 13 residues. In nucleotides, the CDR3 is TGTGCCAGCAGCTTAGCCTCCCGAGCTGAAGCTTTCTTT. Amino acids: CASSLASRAEAFF.

This chain uses TRBV6-2 or TRBV6-3 with TRBJ1-5; the match to TRBD1 covers 8 bases. The CDR3 has 15 residues. V lost 6 bases and J lost 5; bases outside the gene matches: 9. Germline lookup yields CDR1 MNHEY and CDR2 SVGEGT. The CDR3 sequence is CASRQTGESYQPQHF. The CDR3, as DNA: TGTGCCAGCAGGCAGACAGGGGAATCGTATCAGCCCCAGCATTTT.

This clonotype was seen repeatedly, ten times or more. V is TRBV28 and J is TRBJ2-7; TRBD2 might be the D (5 bases). V lost 8 bases, J lost 0 bases, and 11 bases lay in between. Germline lookup yields CDR1 MDHEN and CDR2 SYDVKM. This CDR3 is 13 amino acids long. Written as DNA, the CDR3 is TGTGCCAGCCGACTAATGAGCTCCTACGAGCAGTACTTC. Amino acids: CASRLMSSYEQYF.

The gene calls are TRBV7-9 and TRBJ1-2, with 7 bases fitting TRBD1. Germline V gene data show CDR1 as SEHNR and CDR2 as FQNEAQ (reference sequence). The CDR3 length is 13 residues. With 7 bases clipped from V and 8 bases from J, the junction kept 10 bases outside the gene matches. CDR3 coding DNA: TGTGCCAGCACATACAGGGGTATTGACGGCTACACCTTC. Protein sequence: CASTYRGIDGYTF.

This clonotype was found many times. The gene calls are TRBV7-2 and TRBJ2-1, with TRBD2 as a possible D gene (5 bases). The germline gives CDR1 SGHTA, CDR2 FQGNSA. Between the trimmed V and J ends, which lost 5 bases and 4 bases, there was a span of 9 bases. The length of the CDR3 is 13 residues. As DNA, the CDR3 is TGTGCCAGCAGCGTCTCGGGGTACAATGAGCAGTTCTTC. This gives the protein CASSVSGYNEQFF.

This clonotype was seen ten or more times. V gene TRBV18 combines with J gene TRBJ2-2, with TRBD2 matching 9 bases. V lost 0 bases to trimming and J lost 4 bases; unmatched junction nucleotides: 9. CDR3 length: 18 amino acids. Germline CDR1 and CDR2: KGHSH and LQKENI. The CDR3 DNA is TGTGCCAGCTCACCACCGAGTTCGCGGGAGGGAGGCACCGGGGAGCTGTTTTTT. Translation: CASSPPSSREGGTGELFF.

V usage is TRBV14 and J usage is TRBJ2-1; 7 bases are a match to TRBD2. The CDR3 length is 14 residues. Germline CDR1 SGHDN, CDR2 FVKESK. V lost 6 bases and J lost 5; bases outside the gene matches: 7. CDR3 nucleotides: TGTGCCAGCAGTAGGTGGGAGGGACACAATGAGCAGTTCTTC. Translated: CASSRWEGHNEQFF.

The DNA of the CDR3 is TGCAGTGGCGCCGGGGGCGAGAACACTGAAGCTTTCTTT. Residues: CSGAGGENTEAFF. The genes are TRBV29-1 and TRBJ1-1, with D perhaps TRBD1 (6 bases). This CDR3 has 13 amino acids. CDR1 and CDR2 (germline): SQVTM, ANQGSEA.